This T cell receptor beta chain was recorded in a study of T cells in Graves' hyperthyroidism and ophthalmopathy. Germline assignment: CDR1 SGHTA and CDR2 FQGNSA. This CDR3 is built from 15 residues. V dropped 1 base and J dropped 4 bases, with 11 bases sitting between them. This clonotype has only a few counts. Amplification yielded TCR beta CDR3 regions, with RNA transcripts as the source. With the HTBI primer set, the TCR CDR3 went through a first round of RT-PCR. TCRdb fed the multiplex PCR reads into MiXCR, producing one record per CDR3 protein. This sample carries about 400,000 distinct CDR3 sequences, under 15% of them seen once, and the ten largest clones take approximately 32%.

The V and J genes are TRBV7-2 and TRBJ1-5; D gene uncertain. This clonotype was sampled from a woman aged 25 to 45 with Graves' hyperthyroidism. The specimen sequenced was blood. This chain's CDR3 is CASSLDGKRNQPQHF. The CDR3, as DNA: TGTGCCAGCAGCTTAGATGGGAAACGTAATCAGCCCCAGCATTTT.